Listed below are T cell receptor beta chains from one sample, sequenced in a study of OX40 agonist ivuxolimab in advanced cancers. This table comes from immunoSEQ multiplex PCR, and its TCRdb copy is limited to in-frame clones, with some not included. The sample records roughly 20,000 clones, about 80% being singletons. Sequenced here: CD4+ or CD8+ T cells sorted from blood, sampled in a trial of the OX40 agonist ivuxolimab. The receptors shown here come from an adult with an advanced solid tumor such as melanoma, head and neck, liver or kidney cancer. Each CDR3 is given with its conserved first and last residue. The D gene is left open where the match is weak. Not every row has a clone size; where given, it reads once, few, many or a size class.

cdr3_nt,cdr3_aa,j_call,clone_size,d_call,v_call
TGTGCCAGCAGTGGGTCACAGGGAGATACGCAGTATTTT,CASSGSQGDTQYF,TRBJ2-3,NA,NA,TRBV6-4
TGTGCCAGCAGTGTGTGGACCCTAGATACGCAGTATTTT,CASSVWTLDTQYF,TRBJ2-3,NA,NA,TRBV2
TGTGCCAGCAGCTCGGGGACTAGCGGGACCAACGAGCAGTACTTC,CASSSGTSGTNEQYF,TRBJ2-7,NA,TRBD2,TRBV7-2
TGTGCCAGCTCACCAAGCCGAGACAATGAGCAGTTCTTC,CASSPSRDNEQFF,TRBJ2-1,NA,NA,TRBV18
TGTGCCAGCAGCTTAAATGTCCTAGCGGGAGGGCGGGGTGAGACCCAGTACTTC,CASSLNVLAGGRGETQYF,TRBJ2-5,NA,TRBD2,TRBV7-8
TGTGCCAGTAGCTCGGGGAGGGGACGGCAGCCTGAAGCTTTCTTT,CASSSGRGRQPEAFF,TRBJ1-1,NA,NA,TRBV19
TGTGCCAGCAGTCGGGACAGCAACCAAGAGACCCAGTACTTC,CASSRDSNQETQYF,TRBJ2-5,NA,TRBD1,TRBV14
TGTGCCAGCAGCCGCCAGAACACTGAAGCTTTCTTT,CASSRQNTEAFF,TRBJ1-1,few,NA,TRBV7-9
TGTGCCAGCAGCTTAGGACAGAGTAACTATGGCTACACCTTC,CASSLGQSNYGYTF,TRBJ1-2,NA,NA,TRBV7-9
TGTGCCAGTACCCATCGGGGGAGAGTTGAAAAACTGTTTTTT,CASTHRGRVEKLFF,TRBJ1-4,NA,NA,TRBV19
TGCAGCTCGTTAAGCGGATACTACAATGAGCAGTTCTTC,CSSLSGYYNEQFF,TRBJ2-1,few,NA,TRBV29-1
TGTGCCAGCAGTTCTAACCGGGACCGCTCCGGGTGGACCCAGTACTTC,CASSSNRDRSGWTQYF,TRBJ2-5,NA,NA,TRBV28
TGTGCCAGCAGTGCGACAGGGGGCGGAAACTATGGCTACACCTTC,CASSATGGGNYGYTF,TRBJ1-2,NA,TRBD1,TRBV27
TGTGCCAGCAGCCTTAGCGGGAACCTTCAAGAGACCCAGTACTTC,CASSLSGNLQETQYF,TRBJ2-5,NA,TRBD2,TRBV27
TGTGCCAGCAGCACCACAGGTATCCTCAGCTCCTACGAGCAGTACTTC,CASSTTGILSSYEQYF,TRBJ2-7,few,NA,TRBV28
TGTGCCAGCTCACGATCCCCGGGACAGGGCGAAAATAGCAATCAGCCCCAGCATTTT,CASSRSPGQGENSNQPQHF,TRBJ1-5,NA,TRBD1,TRBV18
TGTGCCAGCAGTAGCTCCGGGACAGATTACTCTGGGGCCAACGTCCTGACTTTC,CASSSSGTDYSGANVLTF,TRBJ2-6,NA,TRBD1,TRBV28
TGCAGCGCCGTTTCAGGGTACATGAACACTGAAGCTTTCTTT,CSAVSGYMNTEAFF,TRBJ1-1,NA,NA,TRBV29-1
TGTGCCAGCAGCTACAAAAACAGGGAAGCCCTCTATGGCTACACCTTC,CASSYKNREALYGYTF,TRBJ1-2,few,NA,TRBV7-9
TGTGCCAGCAGCCCAGGGGGGGGCCTAGCCGATGAGCAGTTCTTC,CASSPGGGLADEQFF,TRBJ2-1,NA,NA,TRBV5-4
TGCAGTGCTAGAGATAGCAACGAGCAGTACTTC,CSARDSNEQYF,TRBJ2-7,NA,NA,TRBV20-1
TGTGCCAGCAGTTCCCTTCATTCCGTTAGCAATCAGCCCCAGCATTTT,CASSSLHSVSNQPQHF,TRBJ1-5,NA,NA,TRBV27
TGTGCCAGCAGTTTTTCCGGGACAGGGGGCACTGAAGCTTTCTTT,CASSFSGTGGTEAFF,TRBJ1-1,NA,TRBD1,TRBV27
TGTGCCAGCGTCCGTGGGGGGGGGAATGAGCAGTTCTTC,CASVRGGGNEQFF,TRBJ2-1,NA,TRBD2,TRBV6-5
TGCGCCAGCAGCTTGATAGCGGATCCTCTAGAGACCCAGTACTTC,CASSLIADPLETQYF,TRBJ2-5,NA,NA,TRBV5-1
TGTGCCAGCAGTTTCATGGGGGCAAGCTCCTACGAGCAGTACTTC,CASSFMGASSYEQYF,TRBJ2-7,NA,NA,TRBV27
TGTGCCAGCAGTTTAGGGGACGGAATCTCCTACGAGCAGTACTTC,CASSLGDGISYEQYF,TRBJ2-7,NA,NA,TRBV27
TGTGCCAGCAGCCCCACTCCGGGACAGGGTGGCGAGCAGTACTTC,CASSPTPGQGGEQYF,TRBJ2-7,NA,TRBD1,TRBV7-3
TGTGCCATCAGTGAGTCAAGGGGAAAAGCTTTCTTT,CAISESRGKAFF,TRBJ1-1,NA,NA,TRBV10-3
TGTGCCAGCAGCCCGGAGGGCAGGGGGCGGGGTGGCTACACCTTC,CASSPEGRGRGGYTF,TRBJ1-2,few,TRBD1,TRBV7-3
TGTGCCAGCAGGGGGGGAACCTACGAGCAGTACTTC,CASRGGTYEQYF,TRBJ2-7,NA,NA,TRBV2
TGTGCCAGCAGCCAAGGAGGACTAGCGGGACGCTACGAGCAGTACTTC,CASSQGGLAGRYEQYF,TRBJ2-7,NA,TRBD2,TRBV14
TGTGCCAGCAGTAACACAGGGAATCAGCCCCAGCATTTT,CASSNTGNQPQHF,TRBJ1-5,NA,NA,TRBV6-5
TGTGCCAGCAGCTCCCCGGGACAGGAATTTTACACCGGGGAGCTGTTTTTT,CASSSPGQEFYTGELFF,TRBJ2-2,NA,TRBD1,TRBV11-3
TGTGCCAGTAGTAGTCGACTAGCGGGAGTGGGCCCCGATACGCAGTATTTT,CASSSRLAGVGPDTQYF,TRBJ2-3,NA,TRBD2,TRBV19
TGTGCCGCCACGGCCAGACAGGGAGATACGCAGTATTTT,CAATARQGDTQYF,TRBJ2-3,NA,TRBD1,TRBV10-3
TGTGCCAGCAGCTGGGGGACTAGCCCTTCCAGCTCCTACAATGAGCAGTTCTTC,CASSWGTSPSSSYNEQFF,TRBJ2-1,NA,TRBD2,TRBV5-4
TGCAGCGTTGACCCTAGGACTGGTCCCAGGGAGACCCAGTACTTC,CSVDPRTGPRETQYF,TRBJ2-5,NA,NA,TRBV29-1
TGTGCCAGCAGTCGTCGGCTAGCGGGAGATTTTGGGCATTACAATGAGCAGTTCTTC,CASSRRLAGDFGHYNEQFF,TRBJ2-1,NA,TRBD2,TRBV27
TGTGCCAGCGGGGGGCCCTACGAGCAGTACTTC,CASGGPYEQYF,TRBJ2-7,NA,NA,TRBV28
TGTGCCAGCAGCTCACAGGGGAACACTGAAGCTTTCTTT,CASSSQGNTEAFF,TRBJ1-1,NA,NA,TRBV7-3
TGCGCCAGCAGCCGTGGGACAGGGGGTATGGAGACCCAGTACTTC,CASSRGTGGMETQYF,TRBJ2-5,once,TRBD1,TRBV4-3
TGTGCCAGCAGCTTGAGGGGGGGCGAGCAGTACTTC,CASSLRGGEQYF,TRBJ2-7,NA,NA,TRBV5-4
TGTGCCAGCAGCGGGCGGAGGGGGCTATACGAGCAGTACTTC,CASSGRRGLYEQYF,TRBJ2-7,NA,NA,TRBV5-5
TGTGCCAGCAGTTACTCGCGGCAGGGACGGGAAAAACTGTTTTTT,CASSYSRQGREKLFF,TRBJ1-4,once,NA,TRBV6-5
TGTGCCATCAGTGAAGGTGGGACCGGGAAGACCCAGTACTTC,CAISEGGTGKTQYF,TRBJ2-5,NA,NA,TRBV10-3
TGTGCCAGCAGCCGAGTAGCGGGAGTTACGCAGTATTTT,CASSRVAGVTQYF,TRBJ2-3,NA,TRBD2,TRBV28
TGTGCCAGCAGCTTCCCCCTAGCGGGAGAGACCTACAATGAGCAGTTCTTC,CASSFPLAGETYNEQFF,TRBJ2-1,NA,TRBD2,TRBV7-9
TGTGCCAGCATTCAGGGGCAGGAGCTGTTTTTT,CASIQGQELFF,TRBJ2-2,once,NA,TRBV6-1
TGTGCCAGCAGTTTACCTCCGGGACTAGCGGGAGGTGAGCAGTACTTC,CASSLPPGLAGGEQYF,TRBJ2-5,NA,TRBD2,TRBV27
TGTGCCAGCTCGAAAGCCTACAATGAGCAGTTCTTC,CASSKAYNEQFF,TRBJ2-1,NA,NA,TRBV18
TGTGCCAGCAGCCTCCTGGACAGTGCAACTAATGAAAAACTGTTTTTT,CASSLLDSATNEKLFF,TRBJ1-4,NA,NA,TRBV28
TGCGCCAGCAGCCCGGAGGGGGGCGGGAGTTCCTACGAGCAGTACTTC,CASSPEGGGSSYEQYF,TRBJ2-7,NA,NA,TRBV5-1
TGTGCCAGCAGCCCCTATAGCGGGAGGGCGACCCAGTACTTC,CASSPYSGRATQYF,TRBJ2-5,NA,TRBD2,TRBV27
TGTGCCAGCAGTTCGTCCGGAGGGGCTAATGAAAAACTGTTTTTT,CASSSSGGANEKLFF,TRBJ1-4,NA,NA,TRBV28
TGTGCCAGCAGTTATCAAGGGGGGAAAGAGCAGTTCTTC,CASSYQGGKEQFF,TRBJ2-1,NA,NA,TRBV6-5
TGTGCCAGCAGTTTGTCGTTGGGGGACAGTATTCGAAGCCACAAAGGTGATGAGCAGTTCTTC,CASSLSLGDSIRSHKGDEQFF,TRBJ2-1,NA,TRBD1,TRBV28
TGCGCCAGCAGCCCAAGGAGGGGACATAACACCGGGGAGCTGTTTTTT,CASSPRRGHNTGELFF,TRBJ2-2,NA,NA,TRBV23-1
TGTGCCAGTAGTATGGGGACAGGGGCCGGGGCCAACGTCCTGACTTTC,CASSMGTGAGANVLTF,TRBJ2-6,few,TRBD1,TRBV19